This T cell receptor (beta chain) was captured by sequencing in a study of T cells after yellow fever vaccination. Study results and limitations: A minor fraction of clonotypes spanned both CD4 and CD8 compartments.

Using its own MiXCR run on the 5' RACE reads, TCRdb lists one record per CDR3 protein. The table includes under 55,000 distinct CDR3 sequences, less than 8.5% detected once. This clonotype was counted a few times. The length of the CDR3 is 16 residues. The germline gives CDR1 SGHAT, CDR2 FQNNGV. Deletions cut 1 base from V and 1 base from J, with 13 bases between. The gene calls are TRBV11-2 and TRBJ1-1, with no clear D. The sequence was obtained from a man aged 18 to 29 who received the YFV17D yellow fever vaccine. The source was CD8+ T cells not binding an NS4B(214-222) dextramer, sorted from PBMCs, collected about 41 days after the first yellow fever vaccination. The CDR3 reads CASSLGPIAGNTEAFF. DNA of the CDR3: TGTGCCAGCAGCTTAGGTCCGATTGCTGGGAACACTGAAGCTTTCTTT. Looking up the rest from reference TRBV11-2 and TRBJ1-1 gives the full variable domain: EAGVAQSPRYKIIEKRQSVAFWCNPISGHATLYWYQQILGQGPKLLIQFQNNGVVDDSQLPKDRFSAERLKGVDSTLKIQPAKLEDSAVYLCASSLGPIAGNTEAFFGQGTRLTVV.